This record concerns one T cell receptor beta chain sequence. Its matching antigen is unknown. The data are from a study of T cells in localized non-small cell lung cancer. The study's findings and limits: There were a median roughly 59 of the top 100 tumor clones appearing in adjacent lung.

Germline lookup yields CDR1 SEHNR and CDR2 FQNEAQ (reference sequence). This CDR3 is 16 amino acids long. The V gene lost 1 base and the J gene lost 5 bases, with 17 bases spanning the gap. Libraries were prepared by immunoSEQ multiplex PCR; TCRdb keeps only in-frame clonotypes and omits some of them. The table records around 26,000 clones, roughly 80% of them present only once. This sample comprised peripheral blood, obtained before any cancer treatment. J is TRBJ2-5 and V is TRBV7-9; D is ambiguous. The source of this sequence is a man aged 35-75 years with stage III squamous cell lung carcinoma. Written as DNA, the CDR3 is TGTGCCAGCAGCTTAGGGATCGAGCAGCTCCGGGAGACCCAGTACTTC. This codes for CASSLGIEQLRETQYF. Full variable domain (missing parts from reference TRBV7-9 and TRBJ2-5): DTGVSQNPRHKITKRGQNVTFRCDPISEHNRLYWYRQTLGQGPEFLTYFQNEAQLEKSRLLSDRFSAERPKGSFSTLEIQRTEQGDSAMYLCASSLGIEQLRETQYFGPGTRLLVL.